This T cell receptor beta chain was documented in a study of immune evolution from preneoplasia to lung adenocarcinoma. Profiling relied on immunoSEQ multiplex PCR, and the TCRdb table lists in-frame clones only, not all of them. The sample consists of roughly 15,000 clones, roughly 87% of them appearing once. Study results and limitations: Later-stage lesions appeared to have more T cells, more diversity, less clonality.

The CDR3 totals 15 residues. Germline CDR1 reads SGHRS; CDR2 reads YFSETQ. With 4 bases clipped from V and 4 bases from J, the junction kept 10 bases outside the gene matches. As to this clone: Its antigen remains unknown.

This rearrangement joins TRBV5-1 to TRBJ2-7; 8 nucleotides agree with TRBD1. The sequenced sample was FFPE lung adenocarcinoma in situ tissue. This receptor was identified in a donor aged 70 or over with lung adenocarcinoma. As DNA, the CDR3 is TGCGCCAGCAGCACAGGACAGGGCCGGTTGTACGAGCAGTACTTC. Translating gives CASSTGQGRLYEQYF.